The next 18 T cell receptor beta chains were all read from a single sample in a study of blood T cell repertoires in COVID-19. TCRdb's table, derived via immunoSEQ multiplex PCR, lists solely in-frame clones and lacks some. The table has 250,000 to 300,000 clones, roughly 85% seen once. The sample comprised peripheral blood. Every receptor here comes from a man aged 50 to 59 with active or convalescent COVID-19.

The gene calls are TRBV7-2 and TRBJ2-1; D not certain. The V gene lost 6 bases and the J gene lost 7 bases, with 13 bases spanning the gap. Germline V CDR1 and CDR2: SGHTA, FQGNSA. This CDR3 spans 13 amino acids. The CDR3 loop is CASRGRVLNEQFF. CDR3 DNA: TGTGCCAGCAGGGGTCGGGTTTTAAATGAGCAGTTCTTC.

The CDR3 loop is CAWSGGQEYGYTF. Written as DNA, the CDR3 is TGTGCCTGGAGTGGGGGACAGGAGTATGGCTACACCTTC. The rearrangement joins TRBV30 to TRBJ1-2, with 8 bases lining up with TRBD1. Germline CDR1 GTSNPN, CDR2 SVGIG (reference sequence). The length of the CDR3 is 13 residues. The trim removed 1 base at V and 5 bases at J, leaving 3 bases unmatched. The whole variable domain, filled in from reference TRBV30 and TRBJ1-2, reads SQTIHQWPATLVQPVGSPLSLECTVEGTSNPNLYWYRQAAGRGLQLLFYSVGIGQISSEVPQNLSASRPQDRQFILSSKKLLLSDSGFYLCAWSGGQEYGYTFGSGTRLTVV.

The V call is TRBV5-4, the J call TRBJ1-6, with TRBD1 identical over 10 bases. V was pared by 4 bases and J by 10 bases, with 5 bases of the junction left unmatched. The CDR3 is 14 residues long. The germline V gene encodes CDR1 SGHNT and CDR2 YYREEE (reference sequence). CDR3 protein: CASSGQGVRSPLHF. For the CDR3, the DNA is TGTGCCAGCAGCGGACAGGGGGTAAGGTCACCCCTCCACTTT.

The genes are TRBV30 and TRBJ2-5, with D perhaps TRBD2 (7 bases). Trimming left V 0 bases short and J 3 bases short, with 20 bases between. CDR3 size: 17 residues. Germline CDR1 is GTSNPN and CDR2 is SVGIG (reference sequence). CDR3 protein: CAWSVLSGGYGEETQYF. In DNA form, the CDR3 reads TGTGCCTGGAGTGTCCTTTCGGGGGGCTACGGGGAAGAGACCCAGTACTTC.

CDR3 region: CAWSVYPGGEQFF. DNA of the CDR3: TGTGCCTGGAGTGTTTATCCGGGAGGTGAGCAGTTCTTC. The chain carries TRBV30 and TRBJ2-1; 7 nucleotides match TRBD2. The germline V gene encodes CDR1 GTSNPN and CDR2 SVGIG (reference sequence). The CDR3 totals 13 residues. Trimming removed 0 bases from V and 9 bases from J; junction bases left unmatched: 5.

The V and J genes are TRBV20-1 and TRBJ2-3, with a weak D call TRBD1 (5 bases). Germline loops: CDR1 DFQATT, CDR2 SNEGSKA (reference sequence). V lost 3 bases and J 5 bases, leaving 9 bases between the germline ends. The CDR3 is 12 residues long. The CDR3 sequence is CSASTQGDTQYF. The CDR3 DNA sequence: TGCAGTGCTAGTACCCAGGGAGATACGCAGTATTTT.

This chain uses TRBV6-5 with TRBJ2-7; 8 positions agree with TRBD2. Germline-derived CDR1 and CDR2 are MNHEY and SVGAGI. V was pared by 6 bases and J by 4 bases, with 8 bases of the junction left unmatched. The CDR3 has 14 residues. The CDR3 loop is CASSQGAGVYEQYF. The CDR3 nucleotides read TGTGCCAGCAGCCAAGGAGCGGGAGTTTACGAGCAGTACTTC.

The rearrangement uses TRBV12-3 or TRBV12-4 and TRBJ2-3; no reliable D call. The CDR3 runs 13 residues. The V gene lost 8 bases and the J gene lost 2 bases, with 11 bases spanning the gap. The CDR3 bases are TGTGCCAGCTGCGCTGGAGTCACAGATACGCAGTATTTT. Translating it yields CASCAGVTDTQYF.

The chain carries TRBV7-2 and TRBJ1-1; TRBD1 matches at 7 bases. V shed 5 bases, J shed 5 bases, and the junction held 11 bases outside the gene matches. CDR1 is SGHTA and CDR2 is FQGNSA in the germline V gene. This CDR3 spans 15 amino acids. The CDR3: CASSQTGARSTEAFF. In DNA, the CDR3 is TGTGCCAGCAGCCAAACAGGGGCCCGGTCGACTGAAGCTTTCTTT.

This clone was recorded a few times. V is TRBV12-3 or TRBV12-4 and J is TRBJ2-1, with 7 bases lining up with TRBD2. The trim removed 2 bases at V and 8 bases at J, leaving 3 bases unmatched. This CDR3 is built from 13 residues. The CDR3 reads CASSLSGRDEQFF. In nucleotides, the CDR3 is TGTGCCAGCAGTTTATCGGGGAGGGATGAGCAGTTCTTC.

V usage is TRBV10-3 and J usage is TRBJ2-7, with 11 positions matching TRBD1. CDR1 ENHRY and CDR2 SYGVKD come from the germline V gene. The CDR3 runs to 20 residues. V trimming: 6 bases; J trimming: 0 bases; junction bases outside the gene matches: 19. Written as DNA, the CDR3 is TGTGCCATCAGCCACCCCGGGACAGGGGGTAAGGCCCAAAGCTCCTACGAGCAGTACTTC. As protein: CAISHPGTGGKAQSSYEQYF.

V usage is TRBV5-1 and J usage is TRBJ2-7, with TRBD2 matching 7 bases. Germline V lookup: CDR1 SGHRS, CDR2 YFSETQ. The CDR3 length is 16 residues. The J segment lost 1 base and the V segment lost 0 bases, leaving 7 bases of the junction unmatched. The CDR3 region has the DNA TGCGCCAGCAGCTTGGGGATAGACGGGAGGTCCTACGAGCAGTACTTC. The encoded protein is CASSLGIDGRSYEQYF. The entire variable domain, with the rest obtained from reference TRBV5-1 and TRBJ2-7, is as follows: KAGVTQTPRYLIKTRGQQVTLSCSPISGHRSVSWYQQTPGQGLQFLFEYFSETQRNKGNFPGRFSGRQFSNSRSEMNVSTLELGDSALYLCASSLGIDGRSYEQYFGPGTRLTVT.

V and J are TRBV28 and TRBJ1-2; D gene uncertain. The CDR3 sequence is 13 residues long. V gave up 6 bases and J gave up 0 bases, with 8 bases separating them. Germline CDR1 reads MDHEN; CDR2 reads SYDVKM. The CDR3 DNA follows: TGTGCCAGCAGGGCAGAACCTAACTATGGCTACACCTTC. It encodes CASRAEPNYGYTF.

V gene TRBV29-1 combines with J gene TRBJ1-1; possibly TRBD1 for D (6 bases). The CDR3 is made up of 13 amino acids. Germline loops: CDR1 SQVTM, CDR2 ANQGSEA. V lost 6 bases, J lost 3 bases, and 14 bases lay in between. Here the CDR3 reads CSVLGGGHTEAFF. The DNA for the CDR3 is TGCAGCGTCCTGGGGGGGGGCCACACTGAAGCTTTCTTT.

The sample holds a few counts of this clone. The V and J genes are TRBV6-5 and TRBJ1-3; 10 bases map to TRBD1. The CDR3 has 15 amino acids. V dropped 6 bases and J dropped 3; count of bases not matched to a gene: 5. Looked up from germline, CDR1 is MNHEY and CDR2 is SVGAGI. Here the CDR3 DNA reads TGTGCCAGCAGGCGGACAGGGGGAGGTGGAAACACCATATATTTT. It is translated as CASRRTGGGGNTIYF.

This clone appeared a few times. The gene calls are TRBV11-3 and TRBJ1-6; D gene uncertain. V gave up 6 bases and J gave up 2 bases, with 5 bases separating them. CDR1 SGHNT and CDR2 YENEEA come from the germline V gene. The CDR3 contains 13 residues. The CDR3 region is CASSRAYNSPLHF. Here the CDR3 DNA reads TGTGCCAGCAGTCGGGCCTATAATTCACCCCTCCACTTT.

The rearrangement joins TRBV2 to TRBJ2-5; the D gene is possibly TRBD2 (6 bases). V was shortened by 0 bases and J by 3 bases, with 14 bases between the two germline ends. The CDR3 runs to 16 residues. Germline CDR1 SNHLY, CDR2 FYNNEI. CDR3 coding DNA: TGTGCCAGCAGTGAAGCCCCCGTGCGGGGTAAAGAGACCCAGTACTTC. This sequence encodes CASSEAPVRGKETQYF.

V is TRBV7-2 and J is TRBJ2-1, with 12 bases identical to TRBD2. The V and J ends lost 0 bases and 0 bases, in that order; junction bases with no gene match: 12. The CDR3 totals 21 residues. Germline assignment: CDR1 SGHTA and CDR2 FQGNSA. In DNA form, the CDR3 reads TGTGCCAGCAGCTTAGCGCCTGTAGGACTAGCGGGGCTTAGCTCCTACAATGAGCAGTTCTTC. This gives the protein CASSLAPVGLAGLSSYNEQFF.